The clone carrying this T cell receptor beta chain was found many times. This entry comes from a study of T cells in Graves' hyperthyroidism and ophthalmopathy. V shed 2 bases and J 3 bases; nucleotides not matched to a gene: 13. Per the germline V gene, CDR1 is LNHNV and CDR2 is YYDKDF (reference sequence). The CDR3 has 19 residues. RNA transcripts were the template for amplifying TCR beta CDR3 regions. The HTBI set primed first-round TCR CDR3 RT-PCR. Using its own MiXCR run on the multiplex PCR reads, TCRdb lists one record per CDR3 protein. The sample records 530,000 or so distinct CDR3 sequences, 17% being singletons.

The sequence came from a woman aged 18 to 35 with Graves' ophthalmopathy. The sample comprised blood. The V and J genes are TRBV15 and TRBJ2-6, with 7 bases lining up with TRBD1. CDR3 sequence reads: CATSRSATGTSSGANVLTF. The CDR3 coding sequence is TGTGCCACCAGCAGAAGCGCGACAGGGACGTCGAGTGGGGCCAACGTCCTGACTTTC.